This T cell receptor beta chain originates from a study of CD8 T cells in Susac syndrome (dated 2019 in TCRdb). Background on the whole study: Repertoire sequencing was used to test whether CD8+ T cell activation and differentiation in Susac syndrome was antigen driven. What the work shows at the level of the full study, not this receptor alone: The number of individuals in the TCR sequencing and HLA analysis was recognized as being relatively small.

High-throughput TCR beta sequencing profiled peripheral blood CD8+ and CD4+ T cells from healthy donors, Susac syndrome patients and multiple sclerosis patients. Healthy donors were included as age- and sex-matched controls. Bulk CD8+ and CD4+ T cells were purified by magnetic negative isolation, whereas CD8+ TEMRA cells were enriched by FACS. Blood was drawn into EDTA tubes, processed within 24 hours, and PBMCs were isolated by density gradient centrifugation. PBMCs intended for TCR sequencing were cryopreserved in liquid nitrogen and were subsequently thawed in a 37 degrees C water bath. The sorted or isolated CD4+, CD8+ and CD8+ TEMRA cells had a purity of 90% or higher. As regards this clonotype: Its antigen target is currently unknown. Base qualities are not recorded, but no much larger clone differs from it by a single base.

RNA was extracted using the RNeasy kit, and roughly 0.45 to 1 microgram was reverse transcribed with random hexamers. The immunoSEQ multiplex PCR assay, which covers 54 Vbeta and 13 Jbeta segments, was used to amplify TCR beta CDR3 regions. Bias from PCR amplification was corrected by using a synthetic template baseline for primer optimization and for computational correction. In the paper's pipeline: Only productive sequences were kept, with reads annotated to V, D and J genes according to IMGT and analyzed in immunoSEQ Analyzer. To calculate clonality, Shannon entropy was normalized by log2 of the number of productive unique sequences and then subtracted from one. For each patient and control, public and private clones were evaluated within the 100 most prevalent clones. Clones were defined as Susac-specific if absent from the healthy and MS cohorts, from around 1,100 published viral clones and from other ImmuneACCESS disease sequences. Clones were called with MiXCR by TCRdb after fastp trimmed the public reads at Q25, and only in-frame beta chains were retained. Rows matching on CDR3 protein sequence are summarized as one entry with the most common DNA and genes. TCRdb, rather than the study authors, made the V and J calls. The sample table holds approximately 120,000 distinct CDR3 sequences, of which roughly 95% were seen once. Of the sample, approximately 0.093% falls within the top ten clones.

The TCR originated in a human donor in good health. The sequenced material came from CD4+ T cells from PBMCs.

The CDR3 protein is CASSDRGYNSPLHF. The sequenced DNA is TGTGCCAGCAGCGACAGGGGTTATAATTCACCCCTCCACTTT. The rearrangement combines TRBV3-1 with TRBJ1-6, with 8 bases matching TRBD1. CDR3 length: 14 amino acids, cysteine to phenylalanine. CDR3 DNA is the only sequence kept; it has 42 bases, read in frame from the first base. The V end gives up 5 bases and the J end 4 bases, leaving 1 base in the junction not matched to a gene. Via the germline V gene (reference sequence), CDR1 is LGHDT and CDR2 YNNKEL.